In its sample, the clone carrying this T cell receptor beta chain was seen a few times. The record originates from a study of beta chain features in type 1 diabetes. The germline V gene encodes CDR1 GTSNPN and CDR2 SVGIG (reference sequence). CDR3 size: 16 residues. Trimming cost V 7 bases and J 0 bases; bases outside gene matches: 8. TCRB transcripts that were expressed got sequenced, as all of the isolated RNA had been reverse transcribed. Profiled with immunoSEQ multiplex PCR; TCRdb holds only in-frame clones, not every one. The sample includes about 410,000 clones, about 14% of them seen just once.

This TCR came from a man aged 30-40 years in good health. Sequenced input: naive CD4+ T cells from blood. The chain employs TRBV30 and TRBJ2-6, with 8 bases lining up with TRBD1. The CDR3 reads CAYLRQGISGANVLTF. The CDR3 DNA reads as TGTGCCTACTTACGACAGGGGATCTCTGGGGCCAACGTCCTGACTTTC. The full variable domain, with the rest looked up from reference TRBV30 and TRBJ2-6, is SQTIHQWPATLVQPVGSPLSLECTVEGTSNPNLYWYRQAAGRGLQLLFYSVGIGQISSEVPQNLSASRPQDRQFILSSKKLLLSDSGFYLCAYLRQGISGANVLTFGAGSRLTVL.